This T cell receptor (beta chain) was sequenced during a study of blood T cell repertoires in COVID-19. Study details: Material from acute and convalescent COVID-19 was sourced from the United States, Italy and Spain.

The germline gives CDR1 SEHNR, CDR2 FQNEAQ (reference sequence). V dropped 1 base and J dropped 5 bases, with 8 bases sitting between them. This CDR3 has 13 residues. As processed by the authors: Estimates of nucleated cell counts were drawn from the amplification of reference gene primers. Measured with immunoSEQ multiplex PCR; TCRdb has only the in-frame clones, and not every one. That table supplies the V and J calls and clone size; D and trimming were determined from the DNA. The sample shows about 260,000 clones, around 87% of them seen only once. This TCR was sampled from a woman in her forties or fifties with acute or convalescent COVID-19. The V and J genes are TRBV7-9 and TRBJ1-2; unclear D gene. Specimen: peripheral blood. CDR3 bases: TGTGCCAGCAGCTTAGACTTCTTATATGGCTACACCTTC. This gives the protein CASSLDFLYGYTF.